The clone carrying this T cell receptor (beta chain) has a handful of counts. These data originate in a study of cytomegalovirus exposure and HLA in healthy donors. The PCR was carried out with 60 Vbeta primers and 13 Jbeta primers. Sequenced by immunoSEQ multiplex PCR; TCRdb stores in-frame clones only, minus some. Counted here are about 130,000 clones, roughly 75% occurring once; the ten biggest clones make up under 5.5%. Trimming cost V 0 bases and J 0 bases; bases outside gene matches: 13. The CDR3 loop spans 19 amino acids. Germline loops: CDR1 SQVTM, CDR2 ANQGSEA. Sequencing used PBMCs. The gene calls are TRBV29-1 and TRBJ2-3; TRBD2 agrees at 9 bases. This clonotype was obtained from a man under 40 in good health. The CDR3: CSVEDWREGYGVSTDTQYF. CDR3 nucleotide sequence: TGCAGCGTTGAAGATTGGCGGGAGGGTTATGGGGTTAGCACAGATACGCAGTATTTT.